Below, 26 T cell receptor beta chains from the same sample are listed, as sequenced in a study of blood T cell repertoires in COVID-19. Libraries were prepared by immunoSEQ multiplex PCR; TCRdb keeps only in-frame clonotypes and omits some of them. The sample comprises tens of thousands of clones, 65% to 90% of which are singletons, and about 13% rests with the top ten. Sequencing was done on a sample of peripheral blood. Every receptor here comes from a human donor in a cohort sampled during active COVID-19.

This chain joins TRBV25-1 and TRBJ1-1; possible D gene TRBD1, 5 bases. This CDR3 is 16 amino acids long. Germline V CDR1 and CDR2: MGHDK, SYGVNS. The V end lost 4 bases, the J end lost 0 bases, and 15 bases lay between the germline ends. The DNA of the CDR3 is TGTGCCAGCAGTGGTTGGGGGGATATAGTGAACACTGAAGCTTTCTTT. Amino acids: CASSGWGDIVNTEAFF.

This clone has only one observation. This chain connects TRBV6-5 to TRBJ2-2; D is unclear. Germline assignment: CDR1 MNHEY and CDR2 SVGAGI. The length of the CDR3 is 15 residues. With 2 bases removed from V and 4 bases from J, the gap between germline ends came to 11 bases. CDR3 residues: CASSYDGLVTGELFF. In DNA form, the CDR3 reads TGTGCCAGCAGTTACGATGGGCTTGTCACCGGGGAGCTGTTTTTT.

The rearrangement uses TRBV12-2 and TRBJ1-6; TRBD1, the table's D call, lacks a check against the DNA. TRBV12-2 is marked as a pseudogene. CDR3 length: 16 residues. CDR3 in amino acids: CASRRTGTHLNSPLHF. CDR3 coding DNA: TGTGCAAGTCGCCGGACAGGGACACATCTTAATTCACCCCTCCACTTT.

CDR3 DNA sequence: TGTGCCAGCAGTGAATATATTTCGGGGAACACCGGGGAGCTGTTTTTT. This translates into CASSEYISGNTGELFF. This chain joins TRBV6-1 and TRBJ2-2, with unresolved D. The V end lost 2 bases, the J end lost 1 base, and 11 bases lay between the germline ends. Per germline, CDR1 MNHNS and CDR2 SASEGT. The CDR3 runs to 16 residues.

This clone was detected only a few times. The chain couples TRBV10-3 to TRBJ1-1, with 7 bases aligning to TRBD1. The germline V gene has CDR1 ENHRY and CDR2 SYGVKD. The CDR3 spans 12 residues. The V gene end was trimmed by 11 bases and the J gene end by 0 bases; junction bases not matched to a gene: 3. CDR3 sequence reads: CAAGTVNTEAFF. CDR3 DNA sequence: TGTGCCGCTGGGACAGTGAACACTGAAGCTTTCTTT.

V gene TRBV5-1 combines with J gene TRBJ2-7; perhaps TRBD1 as D (6 bases). Germline V CDR1 and CDR2: SGHRS, YFSETQ. CDR3 length: 15 amino acids. The germline V and J ends were trimmed by 4 bases and 0 bases, with 14 bases remaining between them. CDR3 DNA: TGCGCCAGCAGCCAGGGGACACTTAGCTCCTACGAGCAGTACTTC. Protein product: CASSQGTLSSYEQYF. The full variable domain, completed using reference TRBV5-1 and TRBJ2-7, is KAGVTQTPRYLIKTRGQQVTLSCSPISGHRSVSWYQQTPGQGLQFLFEYFSETQRNKGNFPGRFSGRQFSNSRSEMNVSTLELGDSALYLCASSQGTLSSYEQYFGPGTRLTVT.

The chain recombines TRBV6-5 with TRBJ1-2; D remains ambiguous. The CDR3 has 13 amino acids. V lost 0 bases and J lost 4, with 6 bases in between. Germline lookup yields CDR1 MNHEY and CDR2 SVGAGI. This CDR3 reads CASSYSTFYGYTF. DNA for the CDR3: TGTGCCAGCAGTTACTCGACATTCTATGGCTACACCTTC.

CDR3 in amino acids: CAWRLRQGSFDEQYF. The CDR3 region has the DNA TGTGCCTGGAGACTGAGACAGGGTAGTTTCGACGAGCAGTACTTC. The chain combines TRBV30 with TRBJ2-7; 7 nucleotides align to TRBD1. The CDR3 runs to 15 residues. The J segment lost 5 bases and the V segment lost 3 bases, leaving 13 bases of the junction unmatched. CDR1 and CDR2 from the germline V gene are GTSNPN and SVGIG (reference sequence).

This clone appeared a few times. The V call is TRBV7-9, the J call TRBJ1-5, with 8 bases lining up with TRBD1. From germline, CDR1 is SEHNR and CDR2 FQNEAQ (reference sequence). V shed 5 bases, J shed 0 bases, and the junction held 9 bases outside the gene matches. The CDR3 loop spans 17 amino acids. CDR3 in amino acids: CASSRDIDRGSNQPQHF. The CDR3 DNA reads as TGTGCCAGCAGCCGAGACATCGACAGGGGTAGCAATCAGCCCCAGCATTTT.

The chain joins TRBV20-1 to TRBJ1-2; D not resolved. V lost 8 bases and J 0 bases, leaving 7 bases between the germline ends. The CDR3 is made up of 11 amino acids. Germline-derived CDR1 and CDR2 are DFQATT and SNEGSKA (reference sequence). The DNA for the CDR3 is TGCAGTTACCAGACTAACTATGGCTACACCTTC. Translated: CSYQTNYGYTF.

The chain uses TRBV5-1 and TRBJ2-7; D is undetermined. The CDR3 spans 14 residues. Trimming shortened V by 1 base and J by 0 bases, and 8 bases separated the two germline ends. Germline assignment: CDR1 SGHRS and CDR2 YFSETQ. CDR3 DNA sequence: TGCGCCAGCAGCTTGCCATCGAGCTCCTACGAGCAGTACTTC. This translates into CASSLPSSSYEQYF.

The chain carries TRBV7-2 and TRBJ2-3; 11 nucleotides align to TRBD2. CDR3 length: 16 residues. Germline CDR1 is SGHTA and CDR2 is FQGNSA. The J segment lost 0 bases and the V segment lost 5 bases, leaving 4 bases of the junction unmatched. The DNA of the CDR3 is TGTGCCAGCAGCAAAGGACTAGCGGGTAGCACAGATACGCAGTATTTT. Its protein is CASSKGLAGSTDTQYF.

The chain has TRBV5-1 and TRBJ2-1; 16 bases agree with TRBD2. Trimming at V came to 1 base and at J to 1 base, leaving 8 bases not matched to a gene. Germline V gives CDR1 SGHRS, CDR2 YFSETQ. The CDR3 is made up of 20 amino acids. The CDR3 protein is CASSLLGTSGRASSYNEQFF. The DNA for the CDR3 is TGCGCCAGCAGCTTGTTAGGGACTAGCGGGAGGGCCAGTTCCTACAATGAGCAGTTCTTC.

V is TRBV11-2 and J is TRBJ2-7; no firm D call. CDR3 length equals 14 residues. Trimming removed 2 bases at V and 4 bases at J, with 12 bases between. Germline CDR1 SGHAT, CDR2 FQNNGV. The CDR3 DNA is TGTGCCAGCAGCTTATTCCGAGCGACGTACGAGCAGTACTTC. Amino acids: CASSLFRATYEQYF. Full variable domain (rest looked up from reference TRBV11-2 and TRBJ2-7): EAGVAQSPRYKIIEKRQSVAFWCNPISGHATLYWYQQILGQGPKLLIQFQNNGVVDDSQLPKDRFSAERLKGVDSTLKIQPAKLEDSAVYLCASSLFRATYEQYFGPGTRLTVT.

The chain combines TRBV27 with TRBJ2-7, with 9 bases identical to TRBD2. The J segment lost 7 bases and the V segment lost 6 bases, leaving 7 bases of the junction unmatched. CDR3 length: 13 amino acids. Germline loops: CDR1 MNHEY, CDR2 SMNVEV (reference sequence). The CDR3 coding sequence is TGTGCCAGCAGGGGGACTAGCCTCGGGGAGCAGTACTTC. Its protein product is CASRGTSLGEQYF.

This clone was observed a few times. The V call is TRBV28, the J call TRBJ2-7; 9 nucleotides match TRBD2. V dropped 7 bases and J dropped 4; count of bases not matched to a gene: 8. Germline V gene data show CDR1 as MDHEN and CDR2 as SYDVKM. The CDR3 has 14 amino acids. The CDR3 bases are TGTGCCAGCAAACCGCCTAGCGGGATTTACGAGCAGTACTTC. It is translated as CASKPPSGIYEQYF.

The V and J genes are TRBV6-1 and TRBJ2-1; TRBD2 agrees at 9 bases. Germline loops: CDR1 MNHNS, CDR2 SASEGT. With V trimmed by 3 bases and J by 4 bases, 7 bases remained unmatched. CDR3 length equals 16 residues. The CDR3 spells CASSEAASGVYNEQFF. In nucleotides, the CDR3 is TGTGCCAGCAGTGAGGCAGCTAGCGGGGTTTACAATGAGCAGTTCTTC.

The V and J genes are TRBV27 and TRBJ2-7; D may be TRBD2 (5 bases). CDR1 and CDR2 from the germline V gene are MNHEY and SMNVEV (reference sequence). The CDR3 totals 10 residues. The V end was cut by 11 bases, the J end by 4 bases, with 9 bases between. The DNA of the CDR3 is TGTGCCGCGGGTATATACGAGCAGTACTTC. It yields the protein CAAGIYEQYF.

The chain uses TRBV6-4 and TRBJ2-3; 9 positions agree with TRBD2. The germline gives CDR1 MRHNA, CDR2 SNTAGT. The CDR3 totals 16 residues. After removal of 0 bases from V and 2 bases from J, the junction contained 3 bases not matched to a gene. CDR3 region: CASSDSREGPTDTQYF. CDR3 nucleotide sequence: TGTGCCAGCAGTGACTCGCGGGAGGGCCCCACAGATACGCAGTATTTT.

The chain carries TRBV19 and TRBJ2-7, with TRBD1 identical over 8 bases. Per the germline V gene, CDR1 is LNHDA and CDR2 is SQIVND (reference sequence). CDR3 size: 15 residues. V lost 5 bases and J lost 6; bases outside the gene matches: 12. As DNA, the CDR3 is TGTGCCAGTAGTCTTTCCAGGGGGCTAAGCACCGAGCAGTACTTC. It encodes CASSLSRGLSTEQYF.

The J gene is TRBJ2-7, the V gene TRBV30, with TRBD2 identical over 14 bases. The CDR3 totals 15 residues. The germline V gene has CDR1 GTSNPN and CDR2 SVGIG (reference sequence). Trimming at V came to 2 bases and at J to 5 bases, leaving 5 bases not matched to a gene. The CDR3 spells CAWSYGTSGSHEQYF. The CDR3 nucleotides read TGTGCCTGGAGTTACGGGACTAGCGGGAGCCACGAGCAGTACTTC.

The gene calls are TRBV5-1 and TRBJ2-1; 9 bases line up with TRBD1. The CDR3 totals 15 residues. Looked up from germline, CDR1 is SGHRS and CDR2 is YFSETQ. Trimming removed 4 bases from V and 7 bases from J; junction bases left unmatched: 9. DNA for the CDR3: TGCGCCAGCAGCCTACGGGACAGGGAGGGGAATGAGCAGTTCTTC. Translation gives CASSLRDREGNEQFF.

The chain couples TRBV25-1 to TRBJ1-2; D gene unclear. Germline assignment: CDR1 MGHDK and CDR2 SYGVNS. V lost 4 bases to trimming and J lost 8 bases, with 20 bases between them. CDR3 length: 15 residues. CDR3: CASSATVRSQRGYTF. DNA of the CDR3: TGTGCCAGCAGTGCTACCGTGAGGTCGCAGCGCGGCTACACCTTC.

The J gene is TRBJ1-2, the V gene TRBV3-1 (or the pseudogene TRBV3-2); TRBD1 matches at 10 bases. Germline-derived CDR1 and CDR2 are LGHDT and YNNKEL (reference sequence). With V trimmed by 2 bases and J by 4 bases, 7 bases remained unmatched. The CDR3 has 16 amino acids. CDR3 sequence: CASSQPRTGGLYGYTF. In DNA form, the CDR3 reads TGTGCCAGCAGCCAACCCCGGACAGGGGGTCTCTATGGCTACACCTTC.

The sample holds one count of this clone. This chain joins TRBV30 and TRBJ1-5; 10 positions match TRBD1. Unmatched junction bases numbered 8, after V lost 5 bases and J lost 7 bases. Looked up from germline, CDR1 is GTSNPN and CDR2 is SVGIG (reference sequence). The CDR3 runs to 14 residues. The CDR3 DNA is TGTGCCTGGTCCGGGACAGGGGAAGGGCAGCCCCAGCATTTT. Protein: CAWSGTGEGQPQHF.

The chain joins TRBV7-3 to TRBJ1-2; the D gene is possibly TRBD1 (6 bases). Trimming stripped 3 bases from V and 2 bases from J, with 10 bases between. Germline CDR1 is SGHTA and CDR2 is FQGTGA. The CDR3 loop spans 14 amino acids. CDR3 sequence: CASSFDRNNYGYTF. CDR3 DNA sequence: TGTGCCAGCAGCTTTGACAGGAACAACTATGGCTACACCTTC. Using reference TRBV7-3 and TRBJ1-2 for the parts outside the CDR3, the full variable domain is GAGVSQTPSNKVTEKGKYVELRCDPISGHTALYWYRQSLGQGPEFLIYFQGTGAADDSGLPNDRFFAVRPEGSVSTLKIQRTERGDSAVYLCASSFDRNNYGYTFGSGTRLTVV.